The present T cell receptor (beta chain) was sequenced within a study of blood T cell repertoires in COVID-19. The overall study: Donors in the United States, Italy and Spain gave samples during acute or convalescent COVID-19. Nucleic acid was either cDNA or gDNA, and it came from T cells, B-cell-depleted T cells, or PBMCs.

The authors' processing: Estimated nucleated cell counts came from reference gene primer amplification. Method: immunoSEQ multiplex PCR; TCRdb's copy keeps in-frame clones and lacks some. From that table come the V and J calls and clone size; the DNA was used to work out D and trimming. Of around 190,000 clones detected, about 70% appear once; the ten largest clones hold roughly 9.4%. The germline V gene has CDR1 KGHDR and CDR2 SFDVKD. The V segment lost 4 bases and the J segment 7 bases; nucleotides outside the gene matches: 10. This CDR3 has 16 residues. The sequence came from a woman aged 45-60 years with active or convalescent COVID-19. J is TRBJ2-2 and V is TRBV24-1; 8 nucleotides line up with TRBD1. Sample: peripheral blood. CDR3 coding DNA: TGTGCCACCAGTGAAGGAGGGACAGGCCGTGGCGGGGAGCTGTTTTTT. Residues: CATSEGGTGRGGELFF.